The sequence of this T cell receptor beta chain was determined in a study of cytomegalovirus exposure and HLA in healthy donors. Study-wide results and caveats: Being indistinguishable, some V segments were excluded, TRBV6-2 and TRBV6-3 among them. A later analysis associated 15,000 to 20,000 TCR beta sequences with HLA alleles at a 0.05 false discovery rate. TCR sequences were mostly rare, though some public TCRs occurred in many donors.

Vbeta (60) and Jbeta (13) primers were used in the PCR. Some clones are missing from TCRdb's copy, which holds only in-frame ones; the method was immunoSEQ multiplex PCR. The table has about 160,000 clones, more than 60% seen once. Turning to this clone: Its antigen remains unidentified.

Donors sampled were nominally healthy, though unrecorded immune exposures were likely. CDR3 length: 12 residues. The germline V gene has CDR1 MNHEY and CDR2 SVGAGI. The V gene end was trimmed by 0 bases and the J gene end by 11 bases; junction bases not matched to a gene: 2. This sequence was found in a woman aged 40 to 55 in good health and CMV-seropositive. The source material was PBMCs. The chain uses TRBV6-5 and TRBJ1-1, with 8 bases identical to TRBD1. The CDR3 loop reads CASSYSGTGAFF. The CDR3 DNA is TGTGCCAGCAGTTACTCGGGGACAGGCGCTTTCTTT.